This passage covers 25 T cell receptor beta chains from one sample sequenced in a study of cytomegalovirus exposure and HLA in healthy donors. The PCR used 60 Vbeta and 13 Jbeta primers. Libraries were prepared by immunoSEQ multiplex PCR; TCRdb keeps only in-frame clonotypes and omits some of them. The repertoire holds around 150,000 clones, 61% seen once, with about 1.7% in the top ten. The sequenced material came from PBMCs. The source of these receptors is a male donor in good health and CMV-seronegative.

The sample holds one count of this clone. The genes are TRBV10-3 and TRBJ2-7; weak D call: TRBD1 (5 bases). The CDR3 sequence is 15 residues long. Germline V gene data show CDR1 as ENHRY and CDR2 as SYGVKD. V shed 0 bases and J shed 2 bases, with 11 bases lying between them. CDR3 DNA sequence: TGTGCCATCAGTGAGTCGTCGACAGCAGCCTACGAGCAGTACTTC. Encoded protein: CAISESSTAAYEQYF.

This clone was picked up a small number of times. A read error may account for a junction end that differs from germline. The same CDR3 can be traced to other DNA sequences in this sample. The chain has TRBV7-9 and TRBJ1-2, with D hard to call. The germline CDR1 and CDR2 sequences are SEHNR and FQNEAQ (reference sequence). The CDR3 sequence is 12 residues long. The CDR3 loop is CASSLVPDSLFF. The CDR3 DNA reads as TGTGCCAGCAGCTTAGTCCCGGACTCACTATTCTTC.

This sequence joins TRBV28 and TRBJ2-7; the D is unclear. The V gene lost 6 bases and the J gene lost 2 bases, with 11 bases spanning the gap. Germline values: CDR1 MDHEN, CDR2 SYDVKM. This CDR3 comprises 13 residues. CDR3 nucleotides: TGTGCCAGCAGGGGCCCCGTGGCCTACGAGCAGTACTTC. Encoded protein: CASRGPVAYEQYF.

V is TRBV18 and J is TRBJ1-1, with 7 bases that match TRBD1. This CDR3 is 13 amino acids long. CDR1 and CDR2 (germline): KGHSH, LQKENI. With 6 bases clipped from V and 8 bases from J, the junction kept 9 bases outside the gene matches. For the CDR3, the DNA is TGTGCCAGCTCGAAGACAGGGACTTTCGAAGCTTTCTTT. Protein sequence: CASSKTGTFEAFF.

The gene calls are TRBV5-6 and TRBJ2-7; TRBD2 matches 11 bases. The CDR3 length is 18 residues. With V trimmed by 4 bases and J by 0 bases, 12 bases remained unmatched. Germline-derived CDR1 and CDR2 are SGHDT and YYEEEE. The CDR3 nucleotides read TGTGCCAGCAGCAGTTTGAGACTAGCGGGGTTCAGCTCCTACGAGCAGTACTTC. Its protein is CASSSLRLAGFSSYEQYF. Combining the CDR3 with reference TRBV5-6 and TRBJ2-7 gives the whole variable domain DAGVTQSPTHLIKTRGQQVTLRCSPKSGHDTVSWYQQALGQGPQFIFQYYEEEERQRGNFPDRFSGHQFPNYSSELNVNALLLGDSALYLCASSSLRLAGFSSYEQYFGPGTRLTVT.

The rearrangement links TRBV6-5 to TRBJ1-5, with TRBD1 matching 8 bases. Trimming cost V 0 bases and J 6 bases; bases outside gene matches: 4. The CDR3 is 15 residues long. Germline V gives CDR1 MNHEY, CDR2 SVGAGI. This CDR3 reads CASSYSYRGGQPQHF. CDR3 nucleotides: TGTGCCAGCAGTTACTCGTACAGGGGGGGTCAGCCCCAGCATTTT.

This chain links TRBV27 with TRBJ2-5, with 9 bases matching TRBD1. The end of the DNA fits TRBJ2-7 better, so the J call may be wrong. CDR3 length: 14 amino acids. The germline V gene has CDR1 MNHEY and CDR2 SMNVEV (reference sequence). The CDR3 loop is CASSLSGQGHEQYF. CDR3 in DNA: TGTGCCAGCAGTTTATCAGGACAGGGGCACGAGCAGTACTTC.

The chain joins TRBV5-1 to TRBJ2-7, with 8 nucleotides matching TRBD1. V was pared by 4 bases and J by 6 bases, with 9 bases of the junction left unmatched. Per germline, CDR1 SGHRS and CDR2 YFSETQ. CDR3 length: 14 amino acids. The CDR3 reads CASSVDRAGGEQYF. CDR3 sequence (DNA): TGCGCCAGCAGCGTGGACAGGGCAGGTGGCGAGCAGTACTTC.

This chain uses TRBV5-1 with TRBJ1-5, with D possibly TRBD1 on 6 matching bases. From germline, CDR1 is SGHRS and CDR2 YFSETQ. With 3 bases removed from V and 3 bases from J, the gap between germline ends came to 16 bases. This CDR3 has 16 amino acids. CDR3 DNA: TGCGCCAGCAGCTATGGGCCCGCAGGGGACAATCAGCCCCAGCATTTT. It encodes CASSYGPAGDNQPQHF. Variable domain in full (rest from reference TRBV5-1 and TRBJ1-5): KAGVTQTPRYLIKTRGQQVTLSCSPISGHRSVSWYQQTPGQGLQFLFEYFSETQRNKGNFPGRFSGRQFSNSRSEMNVSTLELGDSALYLCASSYGPAGDNQPQHFGDGTRLSIL.

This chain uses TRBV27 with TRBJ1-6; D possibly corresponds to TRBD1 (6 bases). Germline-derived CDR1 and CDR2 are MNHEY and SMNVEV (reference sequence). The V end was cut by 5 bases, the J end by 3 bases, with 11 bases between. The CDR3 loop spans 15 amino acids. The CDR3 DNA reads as TGTGCCAGCAGTGGGAGGGGGGGCTATAATTCACCCCTCCACTTT. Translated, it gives CASSGRGGYNSPLHF.

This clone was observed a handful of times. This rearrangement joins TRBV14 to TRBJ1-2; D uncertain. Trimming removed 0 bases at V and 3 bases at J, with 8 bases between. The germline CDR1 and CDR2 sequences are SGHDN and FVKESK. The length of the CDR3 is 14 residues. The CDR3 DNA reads TGTGCCAGCAGCCAAGAATTGGCGGACTATGGCTACACCTTC. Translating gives CASSQELADYGYTF.

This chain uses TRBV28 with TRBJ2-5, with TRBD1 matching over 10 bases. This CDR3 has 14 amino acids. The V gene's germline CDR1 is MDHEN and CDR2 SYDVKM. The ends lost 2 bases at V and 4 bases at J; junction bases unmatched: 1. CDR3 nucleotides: TGTGCCAGCAGTTTAGGGGACAGGGGAGAGACCCAGTACTTC. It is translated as CASSLGDRGETQYF. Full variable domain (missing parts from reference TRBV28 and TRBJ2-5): DVKVTQSSRYLVKRTGEKVFLECVQDMDHENMFWYRQDPGLGLRLIYFSYDVKMKEKGDIPEGYSVSREKKERFSLILESASTNQTSMYLCASSLGDRGETQYFGPGTRLLVL.

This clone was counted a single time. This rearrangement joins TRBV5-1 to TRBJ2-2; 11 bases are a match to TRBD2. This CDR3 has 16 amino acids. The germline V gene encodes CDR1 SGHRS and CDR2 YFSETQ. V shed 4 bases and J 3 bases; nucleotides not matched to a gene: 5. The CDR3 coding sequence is TGCGCCAGCAGCGTCTCTAGCGGGGGGTACACCGGGGAGCTGTTTTTT. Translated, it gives CASSVSSGGYTGELFF.

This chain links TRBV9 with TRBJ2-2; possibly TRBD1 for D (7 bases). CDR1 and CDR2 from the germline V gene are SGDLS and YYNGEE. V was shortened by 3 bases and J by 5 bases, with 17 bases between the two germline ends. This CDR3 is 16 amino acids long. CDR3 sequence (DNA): TGTGCCAGCAGCGGGGGGGTTGGGACAGTAACCGGGGAGCTGTTTTTT. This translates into CASSGGVGTVTGELFF.

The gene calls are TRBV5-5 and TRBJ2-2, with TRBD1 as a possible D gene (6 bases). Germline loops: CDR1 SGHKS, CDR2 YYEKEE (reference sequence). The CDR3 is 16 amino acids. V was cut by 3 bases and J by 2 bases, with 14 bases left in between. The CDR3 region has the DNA TGTGCCAGCAGCTGGGCCCCGGGACAAAACACCGGGGAGCTGTTTTTT. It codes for CASSWAPGQNTGELFF. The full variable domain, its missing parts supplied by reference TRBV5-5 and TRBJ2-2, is DAGVTQSPTHLIKTRGQQVTLRCSPISGHKSVSWYQQVLGQGPQFIFQYYEKEERGRGNFPDRFSARQFPNYSSELNVNALLLGDSALYLCASSWAPGQNTGELFFGEGSRLTVL.

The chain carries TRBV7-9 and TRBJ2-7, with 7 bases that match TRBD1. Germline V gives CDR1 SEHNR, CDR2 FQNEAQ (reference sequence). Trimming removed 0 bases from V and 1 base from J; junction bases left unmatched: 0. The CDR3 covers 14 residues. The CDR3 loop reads CASSLATGSYEQYF. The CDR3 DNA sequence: TGTGCCAGCAGCTTAGCGACAGGGTCCTACGAGCAGTACTTC.

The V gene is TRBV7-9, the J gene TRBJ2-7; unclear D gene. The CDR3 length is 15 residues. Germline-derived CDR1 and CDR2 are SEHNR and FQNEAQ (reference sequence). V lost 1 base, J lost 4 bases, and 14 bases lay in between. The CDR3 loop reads CASSLGSPLGYEQYF. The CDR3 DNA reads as TGTGCCAGCAGCTTAGGGAGCCCCCTCGGATACGAGCAGTACTTC.

The CDR3 loop reads CASSGEFGGNTIYF. CDR3 sequence (DNA): TGTGCCAGCAGCGGGGAGTTCGGTGGAAACACCATATATTTT. This sequence joins TRBV5-4 and TRBJ1-3; D is ambiguous. Trimming stripped 4 bases from V and 3 bases from J, with 11 bases between. Germline V CDR1 and CDR2: SGHNT, YYREEE (reference sequence). The length of the CDR3 is 14 residues.

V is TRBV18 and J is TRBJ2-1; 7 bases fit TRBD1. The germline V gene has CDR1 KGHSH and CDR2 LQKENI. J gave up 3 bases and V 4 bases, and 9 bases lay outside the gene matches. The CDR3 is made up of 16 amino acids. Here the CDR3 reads CASSLEQGPYYNEQFF. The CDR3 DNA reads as TGTGCCAGCTCACTCGAACAGGGGCCCTACTACAATGAGCAGTTCTTC. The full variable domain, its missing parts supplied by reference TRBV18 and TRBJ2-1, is NAGVMQNPRHLVRRRGQEARLRCSPMKGHSHVYWYRQLPEEGLKFMVYLQKENIIDESGMPKERFSAEFPKEGPSILRIQQVVRGDSAAYFCASSLEQGPYYNEQFFGPGTRLTVL.

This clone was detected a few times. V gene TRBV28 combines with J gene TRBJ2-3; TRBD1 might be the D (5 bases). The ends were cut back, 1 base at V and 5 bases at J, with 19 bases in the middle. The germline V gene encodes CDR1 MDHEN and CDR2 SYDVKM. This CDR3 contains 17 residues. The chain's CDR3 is CASSLSPGYPQGDTQYF. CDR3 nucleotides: TGTGCCAGCAGTTTATCCCCCGGCTATCCCCAGGGAGATACGCAGTATTTT.

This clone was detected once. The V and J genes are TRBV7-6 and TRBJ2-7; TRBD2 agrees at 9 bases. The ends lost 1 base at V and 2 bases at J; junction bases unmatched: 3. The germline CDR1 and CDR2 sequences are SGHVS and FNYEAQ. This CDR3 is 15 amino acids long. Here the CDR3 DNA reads TGTGCCAGCAGCTTAGGTAGCGGGGGACCCTACGAGCAGTACTTC. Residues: CASSLGSGGPYEQYF.

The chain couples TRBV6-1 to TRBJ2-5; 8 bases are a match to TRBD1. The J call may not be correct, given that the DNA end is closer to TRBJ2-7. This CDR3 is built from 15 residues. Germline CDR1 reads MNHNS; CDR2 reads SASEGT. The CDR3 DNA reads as TGTGCCAGCAATACTACGGACAGGGTTCTCTACGAGCAGTACTTC. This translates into CASNTTDRVLYEQYF.

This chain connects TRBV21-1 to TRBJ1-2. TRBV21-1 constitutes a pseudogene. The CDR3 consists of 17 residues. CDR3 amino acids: CASSKGAAAEPNYGYTF. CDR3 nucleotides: TGTGCCAGCAGCAAAGGAGCGGCCGCTGAGCCAAACTATGGCTACACCTTC.

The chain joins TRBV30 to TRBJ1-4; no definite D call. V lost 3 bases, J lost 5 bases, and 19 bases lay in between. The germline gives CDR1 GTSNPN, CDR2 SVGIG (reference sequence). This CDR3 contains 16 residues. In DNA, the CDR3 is TGTGCCTGGAGGCAGTACGGGGTTGCGAGGAATGAAAAACTGTTTTTT. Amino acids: CAWRQYGVARNEKLFF.

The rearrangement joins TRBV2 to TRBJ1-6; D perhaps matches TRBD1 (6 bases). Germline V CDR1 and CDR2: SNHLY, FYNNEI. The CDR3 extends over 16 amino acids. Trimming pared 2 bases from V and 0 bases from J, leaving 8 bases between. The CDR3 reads CASSEQGSSYNSPLHF. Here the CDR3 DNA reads TGTGCCAGCAGTGAACAGGGGAGCTCCTATAATTCACCCCTCCACTTT.